Below are 10 T cell receptor beta chains sequenced from a single sample in a study of T cell responses to AZD1222 COVID-19 vaccine. Sequenced by immunoSEQ multiplex PCR; TCRdb stores in-frame clones only, minus some. The sample lists around 120,000 clones, more than 85% occurring once. The specimen comprised peripheral blood, sampled 28 days after the second AZD1222 dose. These receptors were collected from an adult who received the AZD1222 COVID-19 vaccine.

The gene calls are TRBV14 and TRBJ2-7; no clear D. Germline V gene sequence: CDR1 SGHDN, CDR2 FVKESK. The CDR3 spans 14 residues. The V end lost 0 bases, the J end lost 9 bases, and 15 bases lay between the germline ends. CDR3 in amino acids: CASSQDLGRFGQYF. CDR3 bases: TGTGCCAGCAGCCAAGATCTTGGACGGTTCGGGCAGTACTTC.

The rearrangement links TRBV10-3 to TRBJ1-2, with D unclear. The germline V gene encodes CDR1 ENHRY and CDR2 SYGVKD. The CDR3 extends over 14 amino acids. With 7 bases removed from V and 5 bases from J, the gap between germline ends came to 17 bases. The CDR3 coding sequence is TGTGCCATCACCTCGCTGGGGTGGAATTATGGCTACACCTTC. It yields the protein CAITSLGWNYGYTF.

The CDR3 protein is CATPEGVGADTYEQYF. CDR3 coding DNA: TGTGCCACCCCCGAAGGGGTAGGAGCGGATACCTACGAGCAGTACTTC. The chain employs TRBV24-1 and TRBJ2-7; tentatively, D is TRBD1 or TRBD2 (5 bases each). This CDR3 spans 16 amino acids. Germline V lookup: CDR1 KGHDR, CDR2 SFDVKD. V shed 9 bases and J shed 2 bases, with 22 bases lying between them.

This clone rates as medium-sized. The J gene is TRBJ2-1, the V gene TRBV28, with D possibly matching TRBD2 (5 bases). In germline, CDR1 is MDHEN, CDR2 SYDVKM. The V and J ends lost 5 bases and 6 bases respectively, with 14 bases between them. CDR3 length equals 14 residues. For the CDR3, the DNA is TGTGCCAGCAGTCTCACTAGGGCGGGCAATGAGCAGTTCTTC. It specifies CASSLTRAGNEQFF.

This clone was detected once. The CDR3 DNA is TGTGCCAGCAGTTACGACGGGACAGGAGCCTACGAGCAGTACTTC. Translated: CASSYDGTGAYEQYF. The chain joins TRBV6-5 to TRBJ2-7, with 8 positions matching TRBD1. This CDR3 spans 15 amino acids. Per germline, CDR1 MNHEY and CDR2 SVGAGI. V shed 2 bases, J shed 2 bases, and the junction held 5 bases outside the gene matches.

V and J are TRBV28 and TRBJ1-4; D is possibly TRBD1 (6 bases). This CDR3 contains 18 residues. Trimming took 1 base from V and 5 from J, leaving 20 bases between them. Germline values: CDR1 MDHEN, CDR2 SYDVKM. The chain's CDR3 is CASSLFPGGANENEKLFF. CDR3 sequence (DNA): TGTGCCAGCAGTTTATTTCCCGGGGGGGCAAATGAGAATGAAAAACTGTTTTTT.

The V call is TRBV7-9, the J call TRBJ2-2; TRBD1 might be the D (7 bases). Germline values: CDR1 SEHNR, CDR2 FQNEAQ (reference sequence). The germline V and J ends were trimmed by 5 bases and 5 bases, with 15 bases remaining between them. The CDR3 is 15 amino acids. Here the CDR3 DNA reads TGTGCCAGCAGCCTCCTGTCAGGGGGGACCGGGGAGCTGTTTTTT. Protein: CASSLLSGGTGELFF.

This clone was found a few times. The chain joins TRBV7-6 to TRBJ2-1, with D maybe TRBD1 (5 bases). The CDR3 length is 15 residues. V was trimmed by 3 bases and J by 0 bases, leaving 9 bases between them. Germline V lookup: CDR1 SGHVS, CDR2 FNYEAQ. The CDR3 protein is CASSFGASSYNEQFF. CDR3 DNA: TGTGCCAGCAGCTTTGGGGCGAGCTCCTACAATGAGCAGTTCTTC.

V gene TRBV6-5 combines with J gene TRBJ1-2; possible D gene TRBD1, 5 bases. Germline CDR1 MNHEY, CDR2 SVGAGI. Trimming left V 2 bases short and J 2 bases short, with 6 bases between. The CDR3 totals 13 residues. The CDR3, as DNA: TGTGCCAGCAGTTACAGACAGAACTATGGCTACACCTTC. Translation: CASSYRQNYGYTF.

This chain joins TRBV5-5 and TRBJ2-7; TRBD1 matches 9 bases. The germline V gene has CDR1 SGHKS and CDR2 YYEKEE (reference sequence). This CDR3 has 14 amino acids. Trimming at V came to 0 bases and at J to 5 bases, leaving 3 bases not matched to a gene. The CDR3 DNA sequence: TGTGCCAGCAGCTTGGAGAGGACAGGGGACGAGCAGTACTTC. This gives the protein CASSLERTGDEQYF.